This T cell receptor beta chain was sequenced during a study of blood T cell repertoires in COVID-19. TCRdb's table, derived via immunoSEQ multiplex PCR, lists solely in-frame clones and lacks some. The profile covers about 170,000 clones, with approximately 84% appearing a single time and 9.5% to 15% taken by the ten largest. Participant-given clinical history determined each cohort assignment. Recovery meant two consecutive negative NP/OP PCR tests, professional clearance, or resolved symptoms. The V end was cut by 4 bases, the J end by 0 bases, with 9 bases between. This CDR3 region has 14 residues. Germline V gene data show CDR1 as SGHDN and CDR2 as FVKESK.

The receptor was derived from a man aged 45-65 years who had recovered from COVID-19. Material: PBMCs or T cells enriched from blood (not recorded which). This rearrangement joins TRBV14 to TRBJ1-1, with D possibly being TRBD1 (6 bases). The CDR3 is CASSRGGVNTEAFF. CDR3 sequence (DNA): TGTGCCAGCAGCCGAGGGGGTGTGAACACTGAAGCTTTCTTT.